The entry below describes one T cell receptor beta chain. Original analysis: Researchers report that nucleated cell counts were estimated from reference gene primer amplification. Assay: immunoSEQ multiplex PCR; the TCRdb copy retains only in-frame clones and omits some. The DNA was the basis for D and trimming; V, J and clone size are from that table. This table holds some 300,000 clones, just under 85% found once. This entry comes from a study of blood T cell repertoires in COVID-19. The CDR3 runs 15 residues. V lost 4 bases and J lost 1; bases outside the gene matches: 4. CDR1 and CDR2 (germline): SEHNR, FQNEAQ (reference sequence).

The origin of this receptor is a woman aged 45-65 years with active or convalescent COVID-19. The chain joins TRBV7-9 to TRBJ2-7; 10 bases match TRBD2. Specimen: peripheral blood. The CDR3 reads CASSSKLAGSYEQYF. The CDR3 DNA is TGTGCCAGCAGCTCCAAACTAGCGGGATCCTACGAGCAGTACTTC. The variable domain in full, with the rest retrieved from reference TRBV7-9 and TRBJ2-7, is DTGVSQNPRHKITKRGQNVTFRCDPISEHNRLYWYRQTLGQGPEFLTYFQNEAQLEKSRLLSDRFSAERPKGSFSTLEIQRTEQGDSAMYLCASSSKLAGSYEQYFGPGTRLTVT.